This T cell receptor beta chain was sequenced for a study of T cells in Graves' hyperthyroidism and ophthalmopathy. Overall study results and limits: A median about 6.5 months before onset, the model predicted ophthalmopathy.

This clonotype was found many times. Its antigen is unidentified. Trimming took 1 base from V and 5 from J; bases not matched to a gene: 12. There are 17 residues in the CDR3. Per the germline V gene, CDR1 is MGHRA and CDR2 is YSYEKL. Clinical symptoms, serum thyroxine and TRAb, thyroid ultrasound and orbital computed tomography were used for the diagnoses. Researchers took RNA transcripts and amplified the TCR beta CDR3 regions from them. TCR CDR3 regions were first amplified by RT-PCR with HTBI primers. From the multiplex PCR reads, TCRdb called clonotypes with MiXCR, one entry per CDR3 protein. The sample contains 200,000 to 250,000 distinct CDR3 sequences, roughly 22% of which appear only once.

The V call is TRBV4-1, the J call TRBJ2-7, with 9 bases that match TRBD1. The sample was blood. This receptor was taken from a woman aged 40 to 50 with Graves' ophthalmopathy. CDR3 DNA: TGCGCCAGCAGCCAAGCCTATGGACAGGGGTCGTCCAACGAGCAGTACTTC. This encodes CASSQAYGQGSSNEQYF.